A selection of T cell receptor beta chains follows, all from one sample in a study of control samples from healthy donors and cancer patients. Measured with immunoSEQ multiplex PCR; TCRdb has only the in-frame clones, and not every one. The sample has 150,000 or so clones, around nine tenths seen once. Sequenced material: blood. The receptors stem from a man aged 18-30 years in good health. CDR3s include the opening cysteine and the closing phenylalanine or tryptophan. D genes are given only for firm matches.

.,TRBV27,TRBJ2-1,CASTSAPHNEQFF,TGTGCCAGCACCTCGGCACCACACAATGAGCAGTTCTTC
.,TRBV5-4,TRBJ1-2,CASSSPTRDNYGYTF,TGTGCCAGCAGCTCCCCAACAAGGGACAACTATGGCTACACCTTC
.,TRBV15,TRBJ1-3,CATSRSRSSGNTIYF,TGTGCCACCAGCAGATCTAGAAGCTCTGGAAACACCATATATTTT
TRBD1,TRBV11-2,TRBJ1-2,CASSLTGGLKVDGYTF,TGTGCCAGCAGCTTAACAGGGGGTCTTAAGGTTGATGGCTACACCTTC
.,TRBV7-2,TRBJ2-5,CASSLDSTKTQYF,TGTGCCAGCAGCCTCGACAGTACGAAGACCCAGTACTTC
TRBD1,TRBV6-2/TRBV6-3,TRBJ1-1,CASSYERGGPIRRTEAFF,TGTGCCAGCAGTTACGAGCGAGGGGGCCCCATTAGGAGGACTGAAGCTTTCTTT
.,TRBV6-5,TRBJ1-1,CASSRGGLDTEAFF,TGTGCCAGCAGTCGGGGGGGGCTCGACACTGAAGCTTTCTTT
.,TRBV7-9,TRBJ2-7,CASSLLSNPVHEQYF,TGTGCCAGCAGCCTGCTTTCGAACCCAGTCCACGAGCAGTACTTC
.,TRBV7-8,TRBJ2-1,CATIDNEQFF,TGTGCCACTATCGACAATGAGCAGTTCTTC
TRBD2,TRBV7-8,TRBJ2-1,CASSSTSGVSSYNEQFF,TGTGCCAGCAGCTCCACTAGCGGGGTGAGCTCCTACAATGAGCAGTTCTTC
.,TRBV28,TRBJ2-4,CASSFPRTRGLKANIQYF,TGTGCCAGCAGTTTCCCCAGAACCAGGGGCCTCAAGGCCAACATTCAGTACTTC
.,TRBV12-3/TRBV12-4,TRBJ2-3,CASKFEWTDTQYF,TGTGCCAGCAAATTCGAGTGGACAGATACGCAGTATTTT
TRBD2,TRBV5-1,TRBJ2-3,CASSKLAGGRTDTQYF,TGCGCCAGCAGCAAGTTAGCGGGGGGACGCACAGATACGCAGTATTTT
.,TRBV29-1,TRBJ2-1,CSVEATSSYNEQFF,TGCAGCGTTGAAGCCACTAGCTCCTACAATGAGCAGTTCTTC
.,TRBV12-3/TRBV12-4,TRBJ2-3,CASSPPLADTQYF,TGTGCCAGCAGCCCCCCTTTGGCAGATACGCAGTATTTT
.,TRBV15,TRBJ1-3,CATSTSRGNTIYF,TGTGCCACCAGCACCTCCCGTGGAAACACCATATATTTT
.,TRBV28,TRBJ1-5,CASSHYQPQHF,TGTGCCAGCAGTCATTATCAGCCCCAGCATTTT
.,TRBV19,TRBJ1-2,CASSPSGPGGPGYGYTF,TGTGCCAGTAGCCCCTCGGGTCCGGGGGGCCCTGGTTATGGCTACACCTTC
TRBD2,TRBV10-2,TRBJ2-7,CASKTSGTYEQYF,TGCGCCAGCAAGACTAGCGGGACCTACGAGCAGTACTTC
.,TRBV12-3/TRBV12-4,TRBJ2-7,CASSLAEGVEQYF,TGTGCCAGCAGTTTAGCGGAGGGAGTCGAGCAGTACTTC